This entry concerns a single T cell receptor (beta chain). This record comes from a study of blood T cell repertoires in COVID-19. Across the study: Donors in the United States, Italy and Spain gave samples during acute or convalescent COVID-19. In each case, the material was cDNA or gDNA derived from T cells, B-cell-depleted T cells, or PBMCs.

Per the original methods: Scientists estimated how many nucleated cells there were by amplifying reference gene primers. The protocol was immunoSEQ multiplex PCR, while the TCRdb copy is restricted to in-frame clones and leaves out a portion. The DNA was the basis for D and trimming; V, J and clone size are from that table. The sample includes over 250,000 clones, 65% to 90% of them seen just once. This clonotype was sampled from a human donor in a cohort sampled during active COVID-19. The sample consisted of peripheral blood.

CDR3 DNA: TGTGCCACCTCGACAGGGCTGCGGGAGACCCAGTACTTC. Encoded protein: CATSTGLRETQYF. The rearrangement uses TRBV2 and TRBJ2-5; 7 nucleotides match TRBD1. This CDR3 has 13 residues. Germline trimming cut 10 bases from V and 5 bases from J; bases unmatched to any gene: 10. CDR1 and CDR2 from the germline V gene are SNHLY and FYNNEI. The full variable domain, completed using reference TRBV2 and TRBJ2-5, is EPEVTQTPSHQVTQMGQEVILRCVPISNHLYFYWYRQILGQKVEFLVSFYNNEISEKSEIFDDQFSVERPDGSNFTLKIRSTKLEDSAMYFCATSTGLRETQYFGPGTRLLVL.